A single sample is the source of the 22 T cell receptor beta chains below, sequenced in a study of sequential checkpoint blockade in melanoma. Assay used: immunoSEQ multiplex PCR; TCRdb lists only in-frame clones, some missing. The sample includes fewer than 50,000 clones, 70% to 90% of them seen just once. The treatment is: randomized to nivolumab then ipilimumab (arm A) or the reverse (arm B). This specimen consisted of CD8+ T cells sorted from blood (inferred from file names), obtained from a patient given nivolumab and ipilimumab in sequence. The origin of the receptors is a human donor with melanoma.

V usage is TRBV15 and J usage is TRBJ2-2, with a weak D call TRBD1 (6 bases). Trimming left V 1 base short and J 3 bases short, with 9 bases between. The germline V gene encodes CDR1 LNHNV and CDR2 YYDKDF (reference sequence). The CDR3 length is 15 residues. The CDR3 region has the DNA TGTGCCACCAGCAGAGGGGGGCTTTACACCGGGGAGCTGTTTTTT. This gives the protein CATSRGGLYTGELFF.

V gene TRBV4-3 combines with J gene TRBJ1-2; 9 bases are a match to TRBD1. The CDR3 is 14 residues long. V was clipped by 4 bases and J by 6 bases; unmatched bases: 6. Looked up from germline, CDR1 is LGHNA and CDR2 is YSLEER. The CDR3 loop reads CASSLGQGTHGYTF. CDR3 coding DNA: TGCGCCAGCAGCCTAGGACAGGGGACCCATGGCTACACCTTC.

The J gene is TRBJ1-1, the V gene TRBV19; 7 positions agree with TRBD1. Losses at the gene ends were 3 bases for V and 7 bases for J; bases not matched to a gene: 11. CDR3 length equals 15 residues. The germline gives CDR1 LNHDA, CDR2 SQIVND (reference sequence). The CDR3 bases are TGTGCCAGTAGTATCCTCCCACCGACAGGGTATGAAGCTTTCTTT. Its translation: CASSILPPTGYEAFF.

The chain carries TRBV9 and TRBJ1-2; 8 bases match TRBD1. Looked up from germline, CDR1 is SGDLS and CDR2 is YYNGEE. The CDR3 spans 12 residues. J gave up 6 bases and V 7 bases, and 5 bases lay outside the gene matches. The CDR3 DNA reads TGTGCCAGCGGACAGGGCTACAATGGCTACACCTTC. It is translated as CASGQGYNGYTF.

The V call is TRBV19, the J call TRBJ1-2, with TRBD1 matching over 9 bases. Germline V gene sequence: CDR1 LNHDA, CDR2 SQIVND (reference sequence). The CDR3 loop spans 17 amino acids. Trimming cost V 1 base and J 8 bases; bases outside gene matches: 14. DNA of the CDR3: TGTGCCAGTAGTATAGTGGGGGGGGGACAGGGTTCGCTCGGCTACACCTTC. Translation: CASSIVGGGQGSLGYTF.

The J gene is TRBJ1-3, the V gene TRBV7-2; TRBD1 might be the D (6 bases). This CDR3 spans 16 amino acids. Trimming pared 5 bases from V and 0 bases from J, leaving 14 bases between. CDR1 SGHTA and CDR2 FQGNSA come from the germline V gene. CDR3 in amino acids: CASSPDSQLSGNTIYF. The CDR3 DNA reads TGTGCCAGCAGCCCGGACAGTCAACTCTCTGGAAACACCATATATTTT.

The V and J genes are TRBV9 and TRBJ2-3; possible D gene TRBD2, 5 bases. Per germline, CDR1 SGDLS and CDR2 YYNGEE. Between the trimmed V and J ends, which lost 1 base and 1 base, there was a span of 7 bases. The CDR3 spans 14 residues. The CDR3 bases are TGTGCCAGCAGCGTATACGGGGGCACAGATACGCAGTATTTT. This encodes CASSVYGGTDTQYF.

This chain uses TRBV9 with TRBJ1-1; the D is unclear. There are 13 residues in the CDR3. The V and J ends lost 4 bases and 0 bases respectively, with 7 bases between them. The germline V gene encodes CDR1 SGDLS and CDR2 YYNGEE. CDR3: CASSIAVNTEAFF. CDR3 in DNA: TGTGCCAGCAGCATAGCGGTGAACACTGAAGCTTTCTTT.

The chain recombines TRBV6-4 with TRBJ2-7; 9 nucleotides agree with TRBD1. This CDR3 has 17 amino acids. The germline CDR1 and CDR2 sequences are MRHNA and SNTAGT. With V trimmed by 0 bases and J by 3 bases, 9 bases remained unmatched. Here the CDR3 DNA reads TGTGCCAGCAGTGACTCGAGAGGGGACAGGGCTTTCTACGAGCAGTACGTC. Encoded protein: CASSDSRGDRAFYEQYV.

This chain connects TRBV19 to TRBJ2-1; D gene unclear. V was cut by 3 bases and J by 4 bases, with 4 bases left in between. CDR1 and CDR2 (germline): LNHDA, SQIVND (reference sequence). There are 12 residues in the CDR3. The CDR3 DNA reads as TGTGCCAGTAGTATCGGGTACAATGAGCAGTTCTTC. Translation gives CASSIGYNEQFF.

The rearrangement uses TRBV5-4 and TRBJ2-5; D possibly corresponds to TRBD1 (5 bases). Matching the DNA end better, TRBJ2-7 makes the J call doubtful. CDR3 size: 16 residues. Germline assignment: CDR1 SGHNT and CDR2 YYREEE (reference sequence). The CDR3 DNA is TGTGCCAGCAGCTTGGTGCCGCGACAGACCTCCTACGAGCAGTACTTC. This encodes CASSLVPRQTSYEQYF.

The chain combines TRBV7-2 with TRBJ1-1; possibly TRBD1 for D (5 bases). The germline gives CDR1 SGHTA, CDR2 FQGNSA. The CDR3 runs 14 residues. Trimming stripped 4 bases from V and 8 bases from J, with 17 bases between. The CDR3 region is CASSSEGWVVEAFF. For the CDR3, the DNA is TGTGCCAGCAGCTCGGAGGGGTGGGTAGTCGAAGCTTTCTTT.

The chain joins TRBV27 to TRBJ2-1, with D maybe TRBD1 (5 bases). CDR1 and CDR2 (germline): MNHEY, SMNVEV (reference sequence). V lost 4 bases and J 4 bases, leaving 11 bases between the germline ends. The CDR3 is 14 residues long. CDR3 nucleotide sequence: TGTGCCAGCAGTTCGGCAGGGCTATACAATGAGCAGTTCTTC. Amino acid sequence: CASSSAGLYNEQFF.

The rearrangement joins TRBV7-2 to TRBJ2-4; tentatively, D is TRBD1 (5 bases). Trimming took 5 bases from V and 7 from J, leaving 9 bases between them. Germline V CDR1 and CDR2: SGHTA, FQGNSA. CDR3 size: 12 residues. This CDR3 is CASSPQDNIQYF. The DNA for the CDR3 is TGTGCCAGCAGCCCACAGGATAACATTCAGTACTTC.

This clone was counted a single time. V usage is TRBV19 and J usage is TRBJ2-7, with 7 bases fitting TRBD2. CDR3 size: 16 residues. Germline V CDR1 and CDR2: LNHDA, SQIVND (reference sequence). Germline trimming cut 5 bases from V and 0 bases from J; bases unmatched to any gene: 10. The chain's CDR3 is CASSPASGLSSYEQYF. For the CDR3, the DNA is TGTGCCAGTAGTCCCGCTAGCGGCCTGAGCTCCTACGAGCAGTACTTC. Variable domain in full (rest from reference TRBV19 and TRBJ2-7): DGGITQSPKYLFRKEGQNVTLSCEQNLNHDAMYWYRQDPGQGLRLIYYSQIVNDFQKGDIAEGYSVSREKKESFPLTVTSAQKNPTAFYLCASSPASGLSSYEQYFGPGTRLTVT.

This rearrangement joins TRBV11-2 to TRBJ2-7, with a tentative D call TRBD2 (6 bases). Trimming took off 4 bases at V and 4 bases at J, with 14 bases between the two ends. Germline assignment: CDR1 SGHAT and CDR2 FQNNGV. The CDR3 has 14 amino acids. The CDR3 is CASSWGLFRYEQYF. Written as DNA, the CDR3 is TGTGCCAGCAGCTGGGGACTTTTTCGGTACGAGCAGTACTTC. Filled out from reference TRBV11-2 and TRBJ2-7, the complete variable domain reads EAGVAQSPRYKIIEKRQSVAFWCNPISGHATLYWYQQILGQGPKLLIQFQNNGVVDDSQLPKDRFSAERLKGVDSTLKIQPAKLEDSAVYLCASSWGLFRYEQYFGPGTRLTVT.

V and J are TRBV2 and TRBJ2-7, with 7 bases lining up with TRBD1. The junction had 5 bases not matched to a gene; V was cut back by 2 bases and J by 7 bases. CDR3 length: 13 amino acids. CDR1 and CDR2 (germline): SNHLY, FYNNEI. The CDR3 nucleotides are TGTGCCAGCAGTGAAAGGGGGCTGGGAGAGCAGTACTTC. It encodes CASSERGLGEQYF.

The chain combines TRBV11-2 with TRBJ2-7; 13 nucleotides align to TRBD2. V was pared by 5 bases and J by 3 bases, with 10 bases of the junction left unmatched. The CDR3 loop spans 17 amino acids. Germline-derived CDR1 and CDR2 are SGHAT and FQNNGV. Here the CDR3 DNA reads TGTGCCAGCAGCCACGGGACTAGCGGGGCGACGGGCTACGAGCAGTACTTC. It specifies CASSHGTSGATGYEQYF.

This sequence joins TRBV15 and TRBJ2-3, with TRBD2 matching 7 bases. V was pared by 0 bases and J by 3 bases, with 6 bases of the junction left unmatched. Germline V gives CDR1 LNHNV, CDR2 YYDKDF (reference sequence). The CDR3 is 16 residues long. DNA of the CDR3: TGTGCCACCAGCAGAGATTCAGGACTAGAAACAGATACGCAGTATTTT. Translation gives CATSRDSGLETDTQYF.

The CDR3 loop is CASSLAGPNNSPLHF. CDR3 in DNA: TGTGCCAGCAGCTTAGCGGGCCCAAATAATTCACCCCTCCACTTT. The J gene is TRBJ1-6, the V gene TRBV7-6; no firm D call. CDR1 is SGHVS and CDR2 is FNYEAQ in the germline V gene. The ends were cut back, 0 bases at V and 5 bases at J, with 8 bases in the middle. The CDR3 is made up of 15 amino acids.

This clone was picked up a small number of times. This chain connects TRBV7-9 to TRBJ2-7; 7 nucleotides align to TRBD2. The CDR3 contains 14 residues. The germline gives CDR1 SEHNR, CDR2 FQNEAQ (reference sequence). Trimming removed 5 bases from V and 5 bases from J; junction bases left unmatched: 9. CDR3 region: CASSPRLAGDEQYF. CDR3 DNA: TGTGCCAGCAGCCCCCGACTGGCGGGAGACGAGCAGTACTTC. The whole variable domain, remainder taken from reference TRBV7-9 and TRBJ2-7, is DTGVSQNPRHKITKRGQNVTFRCDPISEHNRLYWYRQTLGQGPEFLTYFQNEAQLEKSRLLSDRFSAERPKGSFSTLEIQRTEQGDSAMYLCASSPRLAGDEQYFGPGTRLTVT.

The chain combines TRBV10-2 with TRBJ2-2, with no clear D. Trimming shortened V by 7 bases and J by 1 base, and 10 bases separated the two germline ends. The CDR3 runs 14 residues. Germline V gene lookup returns CDR1 WSHSY and CDR2 SAAADI. CDR3 sequence (DNA): TGCGCCAGCATTTTCGGTGGGAACACCGGGGAGCTGTTTTTT. The encoded protein is CASIFGGNTGELFF.